These T cell receptor beta chains were read from a single sample in a study of T cells expressing NK-cell markers. From the 5' RACE reads, TCRdb lists one entry per CDR3 protein and no DNA. Its table lists about 300,000 distinct CDR3 sequences. The sequencing input was blood T cells: a sorted CD56 or NKG2C T cell subset, CD4+ or CD8+ T cells, or bulk PBMC T cells (not recorded which). The receptors stem from a woman aged 18 to 75 in good health. Each CDR3 is given with its conserved first and last residue.

j_gene,v_gene,CDR3aa
TRBJ2-5,TRBV5-1,CASSLGQRQETQYF
TRBJ2-3,TRBV29-1,CSVVTSGSTDTQYF
TRBJ2-2,TRBV12-3/TRBV12-4,CASSLRENTGELFF
TRBJ2-7,TRBV18,CASSPGGLAGEQYF
TRBJ1-1,TRBV12-3/TRBV12-4,CASSRQGYMNTEAFF
TRBJ2-7,TRBV28,CASSFLDRSPGASF
TRBJ1-6,TRBV19,CASSVQRGTGGSPLHF
TRBJ2-7,TRBV6-5,CASSSGQAVYEQYF
TRBJ1-1,TRBV29-1,CSVAGHLTEAFF
TRBJ1-1,TRBV6-1,CASLDRGNTEAFF
TRBJ2-3,TRBV7-2,CAVRRVIDTQYF
TRBJ1-1,TRBV5-1,CASSLLGGDMNTEAFF
TRBJ2-5,TRBV19,CASSMRARETQYF
TRBJ2-3,TRBV12-3/TRBV12-4,CASSSSGHTDTQYF
TRBJ1-1,TRBV3-1,CSSSQDGTGSEAFF
TRBJ2-1,TRBV18,CASSPIGTSPTYNEQFF
TRBJ2-7,TRBV3-1,CASSSTSGSYEQYF
TRBJ2-3,TRBV4-3,CASSRGGTSGDGVTDTQYF
TRBJ2-4,TRBV2,CASRETLAKNIQYF
TRBJ2-3,TRBV6-1,CASIAGGTDTQYF
TRBJ1-4,TRBV20-1,CSARDRRSLEKLFF
TRBJ2-5,TRBV25-1,CASSERGTSKETQYF
TRBJ2-3,TRBV18,CASSELAGGIADTQYF
TRBJ2-1,TRBV30,CAWSVLRGGEQFF
TRBJ2-1,TRBV7-2,CASSSGTSGGLEQFF
TRBJ1-4,TRBV29-1,CSVATGRGSTNEKLFF
TRBJ2-6,TRBV29-1,CSVGAGTGANVLTF
TRBJ1-4,TRBV28,CASSPSGTKQEKLFF
TRBJ1-4,TRBV10-3,CASCRDPTEKLFF
TRBJ2-1,TRBV4-3,CASSQDVQLGYNEQFF
TRBJ2-5,TRBV7-2,CASSLGGLAGSETQYF
TRBJ2-7,TRBV5-1,CASSFGQGPYEQYF
TRBJ2-3,TRBV5-6,CASSLLGQGNADTQYF
TRBJ1-4,TRBV20-1,CSARGPRAWATNEKLFF
TRBJ2-1,TRBV6-2/TRBV6-3,CASSYLESSGGSSYNEQFF
TRBJ1-1,TRBV6-1,CASSRVDAGNTEAFF
TRBJ2-2,TRBV20-1,CSARKRETGGELFF
TRBJ2-5,TRBV6-5,CASSYSPGAGARETQYF
TRBJ2-2,TRBV6-5,CASSYSARRTGELFF
TRBJ2-3,TRBV14,CASSHSLGQASTDTQYF
TRBJ2-5,TRBV2,CASNRTPRETQYF
TRBJ2-7,TRBV29-1,CSVRGRFSYEQYF
TRBJ2-4,TRBV7-8,CASSSQGAKNIQYF
TRBJ1-1,TRBV2,CANSVGTEAFF
TRBJ1-2,TRBV6-5,CASSSNQEGYTF
TRBJ2-7,TRBV6-2/TRBV6-3,CAAVGAGGPSYEQYF
TRBJ1-3,TRBV10-3,CAVRDSNGNTIYF
TRBJ2-1,TRBV6-1,CASQPGLAGGGEQFF
TRBJ1-6,TRBV7-6,CASSLGPQKNSPLHF